This passage covers 30 T cell receptor beta chains from one sample sequenced in a study of T cell changes during pregnancy in multiple sclerosis. Assay used: immunoSEQ multiplex PCR; TCRdb lists only in-frame clones, some missing. The sample contains 60,000 to 65,000 clones, roughly 92% of which appear only once. This material consisted of peripheral blood, taken in the second trimester of pregnancy. These receptors all come from a female donor with multiple sclerosis, enrolled in a pregnancy study.

The chain carries TRBV28 and TRBJ2-6; 9 bases map to TRBD1. This CDR3 is 17 amino acids long. CDR1 and CDR2 (germline): MDHEN, SYDVKM. The junction had 5 bases not matched to a gene; V was cut back by 4 bases and J by 1 base. The CDR3 protein is CASSWGTGYSGANVLTF. CDR3 sequence (DNA): TGTGCCAGCAGTTGGGGGACAGGGTATTCTGGGGCCAACGTCCTGACTTTC.

To note about this clone: The CDR3 ends on some other residue instead of the conserved phenylalanine or tryptophan, so this is likely a read error. No DNA is shown, since the ends of the CDR3 on it are uncertain; the CDR3 is the one TCRdb lists. V usage is TRBV10-1 and J usage is TRBJ2-7; no DNA check was done on the table's D call, TRBD1. The length of the CDR3 is 12 amino acids, counting both ends. The germline V gene encodes CDR1 WNHNN and CDR2 SYGVQD (reference sequence). The CDR3 spells CASSSGTGAPKI.

The chain carries TRBV7-3 and TRBJ2-3; D is possibly TRBD2 (6 bases). Germline V gene sequence: CDR1 SGHTA, CDR2 FQGTGA. The CDR3 consists of 15 residues. V lost 3 bases and J lost 0, with 10 bases in between. The CDR3 sequence is CASSLNSGSTDTQYF. The CDR3 DNA reads as TGTGCCAGCAGCTTGAATAGCGGTAGCACAGATACGCAGTATTTT.

The V and J genes are TRBV5-1 and TRBJ2-5, with a possible D match to TRBD1 (5 bases). Deletions cut 5 bases from V and 0 bases from J, with 5 bases between. In germline, CDR1 is SGHRS, CDR2 YFSETQ. This CDR3 is built from 12 residues. The CDR3 DNA reads as TGCGCCAGCAGGGACAACCAAGAGACCCAGTACTTC. Translating gives CASRDNQETQYF.

The CDR3: CASSYGLAGDIYEQYF. For the CDR3, the DNA is TGTGCCAGCAGCTACGGACTAGCGGGGGACATCTACGAGCAGTACTTC. J is TRBJ2-7 and V is TRBV11-1; 13 bases line up with TRBD2. V gave up 4 bases and J gave up 3 bases; unmatched junction bases: 6. CDR1 is SGHAT and CDR2 is FQDESV in the germline V gene (reference sequence). The CDR3 has 16 residues.

The V and J genes are TRBV6-6 and TRBJ2-3, with D uncertain. CDR3 size: 13 residues. Trimming removed 4 bases from V and 3 bases from J, with 8 bases in between. Germline V lookup: CDR1 MNHNY, CDR2 SVGAGI (reference sequence). Written as DNA, the CDR3 is TGTGCCAGCAGTTGGGCTACGACAGATACGCAGTATTTT. It translates to CASSWATTDTQYF.

This chain links TRBV5-1 with TRBJ2-5; 10 nucleotides match TRBD1. CDR3 length: 16 residues. V was pared by 4 bases and J by 1 base, with 7 bases of the junction left unmatched. The germline gives CDR1 SGHRS, CDR2 YFSETQ. CDR3 sequence reads: CASSLHGQGVQETQYF. CDR3 bases: TGCGCCAGCAGCCTACACGGACAGGGGGTCCAAGAGACCCAGTACTTC.

This clone was observed once. The chain links TRBV29-1 to TRBJ2-5; TRBD1 matches 8 bases. Trimming removed 6 bases from V and 1 base from J; junction bases left unmatched: 1. This CDR3 is built from 12 residues. CDR1 and CDR2 (germline): SQVTM, ANQGSEA. The CDR3 nucleotides are TGCAGCGTCGACAGGGGCCAAGAGACCCAGTACTTC. This gives the protein CSVDRGQETQYF.

The chain uses TRBV5-1 and TRBJ2-1; 8 nucleotides match TRBD1. The junction had 7 bases not matched to a gene; V was cut back by 3 bases and J by 2 bases. Germline V lookup: CDR1 SGHRS, CDR2 YFSETQ. The CDR3 is 16 residues long. CDR3 DNA: TGCGCCAGCAGCTGGCCAGACAGGGGAGCCTACAATGAGCAGTTCTTC. As protein: CASSWPDRGAYNEQFF.

CDR3 in amino acids: CASVGAGITEAFF. The CDR3 DNA is TGTGCCAGCGTCGGAGCAGGGATCACTGAAGCTTTCTTT. V is TRBV25-1 and J is TRBJ1-1; TRBD1 is a possible D gene (5 bases). Germline V lookup: CDR1 MGHDK, CDR2 SYGVNS. CDR3 size: 13 residues. The V end lost 8 bases, the J end lost 4 bases, and 14 bases lay between the germline ends.

This clone has a handful of counts. The gene calls are TRBV7-2 and TRBJ2-1; 9 positions agree with TRBD2. The CDR3 extends over 13 amino acids. CDR1 is SGHTA, CDR2 FQGNSA, per germline. V gave up 8 bases and J gave up 4 bases; unmatched junction bases: 3. CDR3 loop: CASSSGMYNEQFF. The CDR3 DNA sequence: TGTGCCAGCTCTAGCGGGATGTACAATGAGCAGTTCTTC.

V gene TRBV7-3 combines with J gene TRBJ2-2, with unresolved D. CDR3 length: 16 residues. V lost 1 base to trimming and J lost 6 bases, with 15 bases between them. CDR1 and CDR2 (germline): SGHTA, FQGTGA. CDR3 amino acids: CASSLNNRSYAGELFF. The CDR3 nucleotides are TGTGCCAGCAGCTTAAATAATCGGTCGTACGCCGGGGAGCTGTTTTTT.

The CDR3 loop reads CASSPRQGGGQPQHF. The CDR3 nucleotides are TGTGCCAGTAGCCCGCGGCAGGGAGGTGGTCAGCCCCAGCATTTT. This chain links TRBV19 with TRBJ1-5; D perhaps matches TRBD1 (5 bases). This CDR3 comprises 15 residues. Per the germline V gene, CDR1 is LNHDA and CDR2 is SQIVND (reference sequence). The V and J ends lost 6 bases and 6 bases respectively, with 18 bases between them.

The CDR3: CASSLKVGSKETQYF. DNA for the CDR3: TGTGCCAGCAGTTTAAAGGTGGGCTCGAAAGAGACCCAGTACTTC. The chain couples TRBV13 to TRBJ2-5; unclear D gene. This CDR3 region has 15 residues. V lost 6 bases, J lost 3 bases, and 17 bases lay in between. Germline assignment: CDR1 PRHDT and CDR2 FYEKMQ (reference sequence).

This chain joins TRBV11-3 and TRBJ1-5; D remains ambiguous. Trimming removed 1 base at V and 1 base at J, with 11 bases between. There are 16 residues in the CDR3. Germline lookup yields CDR1 SGHNT and CDR2 YENEEA. In nucleotides, the CDR3 is TGTGCCAGCAGCTTAGTCAGGCCCCTGAGCAATCAGCCCCAGCATTTT. As protein: CASSLVRPLSNQPQHF.

V usage is TRBV19 and J usage is TRBJ2-1; 7 bases line up with TRBD2. This CDR3 has 15 residues. Germline V gene lookup returns CDR1 LNHDA and CDR2 SQIVND (reference sequence). The junction had 12 bases not matched to a gene; V was cut back by 4 bases and J by 9 bases. This chain's CDR3 is CASSNGYLASGEQFF. CDR3 DNA sequence: TGTGCCAGTAGTAATGGGTATTTGGCTAGCGGTGAGCAGTTCTTC.

V gene TRBV30 combines with J gene TRBJ2-7; no definite D call. CDR1 and CDR2 from the germline V gene are GTSNPN and SVGIG (reference sequence). Trimming removed 4 bases at V and 3 bases at J, with 7 bases between. The CDR3 runs to 11 residues. The CDR3, as DNA: TGTGCCTGGACAGGCCGCTACGAGCAGTACTTC. Encoded protein: CAWTGRYEQYF.

This chain uses TRBV7-3 with TRBJ2-5, with D perhaps TRBD1 (6 bases). The J call is doubtful: the DNA matches TRBJ2-7 better. The CDR3 loop spans 13 amino acids. Germline-derived CDR1 and CDR2 are SGHTA and FQGTGA. The CDR3 nucleotides read TGTGCCAGCGGACCAGATGGGGGCACCGAGCAGTACTTC. This codes for CASGPDGGTEQYF.

The rearrangement uses TRBV27 and TRBJ1-4; D unclear. CDR3 length equals 13 residues. Germline V gene lookup returns CDR1 MNHEY and CDR2 SMNVEV (reference sequence). Trimming took off 3 bases at V and 7 bases at J, with 9 bases between the two ends. Here the CDR3 reads CASSLPGGEKLFF. As DNA, the CDR3 is TGTGCCAGCAGTTTGCCAGGAGGTGAAAAACTGTTTTTT.

This rearrangement joins TRBV4-1 to TRBJ1-2, with TRBD1 as a possible D gene (5 bases). This CDR3 spans 15 amino acids. The germline CDR1 and CDR2 sequences are MGHRA and YSYEKL. The germline V and J ends were trimmed by 4 bases and 5 bases, with 17 bases remaining between them. The CDR3 nucleotides read TGCGCCAGCAGCCCTGACCCTCAGGGTGGGTATGGCTACACCTTC. Residues: CASSPDPQGGYGYTF.

The rearrangement links TRBV11-2 to TRBJ1-1, with D perhaps matching TRBD1 (5 bases). The CDR3 is made up of 13 amino acids. V lost 2 bases to trimming and J lost 1 base, with 5 bases between them. Looked up from germline, CDR1 is SGHAT and CDR2 is FQNNGV. The CDR3 nucleotides are TGTGCCAGCAGCTTACAGGGGAACACTGAAGCTTTCTTT. Amino acid sequence: CASSLQGNTEAFF.

V usage is TRBV28 and J usage is TRBJ1-1, with 7 bases aligning to TRBD1. J gave up 6 bases and V 5 bases, and 3 bases lay outside the gene matches. CDR3 length: 12 residues. Germline V gene lookup returns CDR1 MDHEN and CDR2 SYDVKM. Here the CDR3 reads CASSQGTAEAFF. In DNA, the CDR3 is TGTGCCAGCAGTCAAGGGACAGCTGAAGCTTTCTTT.

This clone appeared a single time. The V and J genes are TRBV10-1 and TRBJ2-1, with 9 nucleotides matching TRBD2. Losses at the gene ends were 3 bases for V and 5 bases for J; bases not matched to a gene: 11. This CDR3 comprises 17 residues. CDR1 and CDR2 from the germline V gene are WNHNN and SYGVQD (reference sequence). As DNA, the CDR3 is TGCGCCAGCAGTGACCCGTCCGGGACTAGCCTGGACAATGAGCAGTTCTTC. This sequence encodes CASSDPSGTSLDNEQFF.

The chain has TRBV2 and TRBJ1-1; D ambiguous. This CDR3 spans 13 amino acids. V was clipped by 3 bases and J by 4 bases, with 9 bases between them. Germline-derived CDR1 and CDR2 are SNHLY and FYNNEI. The CDR3 DNA reads as TGTGCCAGCAGTGAGCGGGGATTCACTGAAGCTTTCTTT. It codes for CASSERGFTEAFF.

The chain carries TRBV28 and TRBJ2-4, with 7 bases fitting TRBD1. CDR1 MDHEN and CDR2 SYDVKM come from the germline V gene. The trim removed 6 bases at V and 9 bases at J, leaving 11 bases unmatched. The CDR3 length is 14 residues. DNA of the CDR3: TGTGCCAGCAGCCAAACCGGGACAGTAGGCATTCAGTACTTC. Its translation is CASSQTGTVGIQYF.

The CDR3 bases are TGTGCCAGCAGCTTGTGGTACAGGGAGAAAGGGACTGAAGCTTTCTTT. It is translated as CASSLWYREKGTEAFF. The chain joins TRBV5-6 to TRBJ1-1, with D possibly TRBD1 on 6 matching bases. The germline V gene encodes CDR1 SGHDT and CDR2 YYEEEE. The CDR3 extends over 16 amino acids. Trimming stripped 1 base from V and 5 bases from J, with 18 bases between. The entire variable domain, with the rest obtained from reference TRBV5-6 and TRBJ1-1, is as follows: DAGVTQSPTHLIKTRGQQVTLRCSPKSGHDTVSWYQQALGQGPQFIFQYYEEEERQRGNFPDRFSGHQFPNYSSELNVNALLLGDSALYLCASSLWYREKGTEAFFGQGTRLTVV.

This clone was observed once. The chain employs TRBV7-6 and TRBJ2-1, with 11 bases matching TRBD2. The CDR3 is made up of 18 amino acids. J was trimmed by 4 bases and V by 1 base; bases with no gene match: 9. Germline V gene lookup returns CDR1 SGHVS and CDR2 FNYEAQ. The CDR3 protein is CASSLEASGRRIYNEQFF. Here the CDR3 DNA reads TGTGCCAGCAGCTTAGAAGCTAGCGGGAGGAGGATTTACAATGAGCAGTTCTTC.

The V call is TRBV5-1, the J call TRBJ2-2, with TRBD2 as a possible D gene (6 bases). Germline V gives CDR1 SGHRS, CDR2 YFSETQ. The length of the CDR3 is 15 residues. The V and J ends lost 3 bases and 3 bases respectively, with 12 bases between them. The CDR3 sequence is CASSSGVGDTGELFF. The CDR3 DNA is TGCGCCAGCAGCTCGGGAGTAGGGGACACCGGGGAGCTGTTTTTT.

The chain has TRBV5-6 and TRBJ1-5; possible D gene TRBD1, 6 bases. This CDR3 contains 14 residues. Germline assignment: CDR1 SGHDT and CDR2 YYEEEE. V gave up 1 base and J gave up 5 bases, with 10 bases separating them. The CDR3 DNA follows: TGTGCCAGCAGCTTGAAAAAGGGGGATCAGCCCCAGCATTTT. Protein product: CASSLKKGDQPQHF.

The V gene is TRBV30, the J gene TRBJ2-1, with D possibly TRBD2 on 5 matching bases. Per the germline V gene, CDR1 is GTSNPN and CDR2 is SVGIG (reference sequence). With 6 bases removed from V and 1 base from J, the gap between germline ends came to 16 bases. The CDR3 runs 15 residues. The CDR3 is CACQQAVISYNEQFF. The DNA for the CDR3 is TGTGCCTGTCAACAAGCGGTTATTTCCTACAATGAGCAGTTCTTC.